This TCR beta chain was found in a study of regulatory T cells in long-lasting Graves disease. Assembly of TCR beta libraries relied on iRepertoire HTBI primers together with Arm-PCR of CDR3 regions. Study processing details: In the combined samples, around 60 TRBV and approximately 15 TRBJ segments were identified. TCRdb processed the multiplex PCR reads anew with MiXCR; each CDR3 protein has one entry. The V and J calls shown here were made by TCRdb, not taken from the authors' results. Of fewer than 600,000 distinct CDR3 sequences in the sample, approximately 22% were seen once. This clonotype was observed many times. The length of the CDR3 is 15 residues. V gave up 3 bases and J gave up 4 bases, with 16 bases separating them. Described time point: persistent/refractory GD, antithyroid drugs over 5 years with positive TRAb. The TCR library was made from RNA that had been extracted from PBMCs in TRIzol.

This sample comprised peripheral blood mononuclear cells (PBMCs), obtained when the disease was refractory, from a patient treated with antithyroid drugs. The chain has TRBV12-3 or TRBV12-4 and TRBJ2-7, with TRBD1 as a possible D gene (6 bases). This clonotype was sampled from a female donor with Graves disease. The CDR3 loop is CASSLFGTPRYEQYF. CDR3 nucleotide sequence: TGTGCCAGCAGTTTGTTCGGGACACCCCGTTACGAGCAGTACTTC.